These T cell receptor beta chains were read from a single sample in a study of identical twins. TCRdb used MiXCR to reprocess the 5' RACE reads, holding one entry per CDR3 protein. Found here are around 550,000 distinct CDR3 sequences, 13% to 15% of them singletons; the top ten hold 0.35% to 0.45%. The same sample was also studied in work on yellow fever vaccine responses in identical twins.

Specimen: CD4+ T cells sorted from blood. The receptors were sampled from a woman aged 18-29 years in good health. Each CDR3 is given with its conserved first and last residue. Each record gives: J gene, V gene, clone size, D gene, CDR3 DNA, CDR3 protein. The D gene is left open where the match is weak. Some rows have no size entry. The others give once, few or many, or a class for an expanded clone.

>TRBJ2-1|TRBV19|.|TRBD2
TGTGCCAGTAGTACAATCGCGGGAGATTTACGGGAGCAGTTCTTC
CASSTIAGDLREQFF
>TRBJ1-1|TRBV5-1|few|TRBD1
TGCGCCAGCAGCTTATCGGGACAGGGAAGAGCTTTCTTT
CASSLSGQGRAFF
>TRBJ2-1|TRBV20-1|.|.
TGCAGTGCCCAAGTCGCCGGCAATGAGCAGTTCTTC
CSAQVAGNEQFF
>TRBJ2-3|TRBV20-1|many|.
TGCAGTGCCGCCCCGGGGGATACGCAGTATTTT
CSAAPGDTQYF
>TRBJ2-2|TRBV10-3|.|TRBD2
TGTGCCATCAGCCGGAGTCAAACTAGCGGGAACACCGGGGAGCTGTTTTTT
CAISRSQTSGNTGELFF
>TRBJ2-7|TRBV12-3/TRBV12-4|.|.
TGTGCCAGCAGTGTGGACAGTGCTCGTCACGAGCAGTACTTC
CASSVDSARHEQYF
>TRBJ1-1|TRBV12-3/TRBV12-4|.|TRBD1
TGTGCCAGCAGTTTAGTGGACAGGGGTTTGAACGCTGAAGCTTTCTTT
CASSLVDRGLNAEAFF
>TRBJ2-3|TRBV4-1|many|TRBD2
TGCGCCAGCAGCCCAGGGTTAGCGGGAGGTAGGACAGATACGCAGTATTTT
CASSPGLAGGRTDTQYF
>TRBJ2-5|TRBV14|.|TRBD1
TGTGCCAGCATCCGGGACAGGGAACTCGCAGAGACCCAGTACTTC
CASIRDRELAETQYF
>TRBJ2-1|TRBV3-1|many|TRBD2
TGTGCCAGCAGCCAAGCGGGACTAGCGGGAGTCAATGAGCAGTTCTTC
CASSQAGLAGVNEQFF
>TRBJ2-5|TRBV6-5|few|TRBD2
TGTGCCAGCAGTTACCGAGGGGATAGCGGGCTCATGGCCCAGTACTTC
CASSYRGDSGLMAQYF
>TRBJ2-5|TRBV20-1|.|.
TGCAGTGCCCCGGGACAACTCCCGACCCAGTACTTC
CSAPGQLPTQYF
>TRBJ2-4|TRBV3-1|.|.
TGTGCCAGCAGCCCGAGGGTCCAGGGAGCCAAAAACATTCAGTACTTC
CASSPRVQGAKNIQYF
>TRBJ2-1|TRBV27|few|TRBD2
TGTGCCAGCAGTCAAAGGGGGACTAGCCCGAATTATGAGTTCTTC
CASSQRGTSPNYEFF
>TRBJ1-1|TRBV24-1|.|.
TGTGCCACCAGAGAAGGGAGGCCGAACACTGAAGCTTTCTTT
CATREGRPNTEAFF
>TRBJ1-6|TRBV6-1|.|.
TGTGCCAGCAAGACGCACGGGGGGGATTCACCCCTCCACTTT
CASKTHGGDSPLHF
>TRBJ2-2|TRBV5-1|.|.
TGCGCCAGCAGCTATAGCGGTCCCATACCCCCCGGGGAGCTGTTTTTT
CASSYSGPIPPGELFF
>TRBJ2-5|TRBV6-5|few|.
TGTGCCAGCAGTTACTCGACGGGACGGGAGACCCAGTACTTC
CASSYSTGRETQYF
>TRBJ2-1|TRBV7-3|.|TRBD2
TGTGCCAGCAGCCCCACCGACACCACTAGCGGGAACAATGAGCAGTTCTTC
CASSPTDTTSGNNEQFF
>TRBJ2-5|TRBV9|few|TRBD2
TGTGCCAGCAGCGTAGCTGCGGGAGGGCCCCTGGGGCAAGAGACCCAGTACTTC
CASSVAAGGPLGQETQYF
>TRBJ2-1|TRBV7-8|.|.
TGTGCCAGCAGCAGACGTGCGCCGTACAATGAGCAGTTCTTC
CASSRRAPYNEQFF
>TRBJ1-1|TRBV5-1|.|TRBD1
TGCGCCAGCAGCGGGGCCTTGGGACAGCTGAACACTGAAGCTTTCTTT
CASSGALGQLNTEAFF
>TRBJ2-7|TRBV20-1|few|.
TGCAGTGCTCGCGGGACGCCTACCTACGAGCAGTACTTC
CSARGTPTYEQYF
>TRBJ1-2|TRBV29-1|many|TRBD1
TGCAGCGTTGAAAATCGGGGGCAGGGGGTTTATGGCTACACCTTC
CSVENRGQGVYGYTF
>TRBJ2-1|TRBV9|.|TRBD2
TGTGCCAGCAGCGCACCTAGCGGGAGTAGGGTTGAGCAGTTCTTC
CASSAPSGSRVEQFF
>TRBJ2-5|TRBV24-1|.|.
TGTGCCACCAGTGATTTGAGGGAGGACTGGGAGACCCAGTACTTC
CATSDLREDWETQYF
>TRBJ1-1|TRBV5-1|many|.
TGCGCCAGCAGCTCCCGGGCGTCTGAAGCTTTCTTT
CASSSRASEAFF
>TRBJ1-6|TRBV20-1|.|.
TGCAGTGCTAGAGATCCGATGGAAGATTATAATTCACCCCTCCACTTT
CSARDPMEDYNSPLHF
>TRBJ2-1|TRBV5-1|many|.
TGCGCCAGCAGCTTGGCTTTCAATGAGCAGTTCTTC
CASSLAFNEQFF
>TRBJ2-1|TRBV29-1|few|TRBD1
TGCAGCGTAGCCAGGGACAGCTACAATGAGCAGTTCTTC
CSVARDSYNEQFF